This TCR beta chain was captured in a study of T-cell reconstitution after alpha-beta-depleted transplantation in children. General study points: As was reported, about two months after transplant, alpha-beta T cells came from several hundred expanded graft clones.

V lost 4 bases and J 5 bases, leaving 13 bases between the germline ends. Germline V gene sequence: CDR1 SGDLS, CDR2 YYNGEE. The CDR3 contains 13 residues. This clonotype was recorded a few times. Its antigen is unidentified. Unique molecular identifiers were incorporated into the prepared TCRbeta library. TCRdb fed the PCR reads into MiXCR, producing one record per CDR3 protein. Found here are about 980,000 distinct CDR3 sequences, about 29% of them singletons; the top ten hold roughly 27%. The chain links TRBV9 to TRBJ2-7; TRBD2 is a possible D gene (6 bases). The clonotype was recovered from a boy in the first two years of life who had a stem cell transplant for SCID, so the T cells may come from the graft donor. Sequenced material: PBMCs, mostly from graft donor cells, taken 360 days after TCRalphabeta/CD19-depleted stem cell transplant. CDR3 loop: CASSIGTFDEQYF. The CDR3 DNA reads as TGTGCCAGCAGCATAGGGACTTTTGACGAGCAGTACTTC.